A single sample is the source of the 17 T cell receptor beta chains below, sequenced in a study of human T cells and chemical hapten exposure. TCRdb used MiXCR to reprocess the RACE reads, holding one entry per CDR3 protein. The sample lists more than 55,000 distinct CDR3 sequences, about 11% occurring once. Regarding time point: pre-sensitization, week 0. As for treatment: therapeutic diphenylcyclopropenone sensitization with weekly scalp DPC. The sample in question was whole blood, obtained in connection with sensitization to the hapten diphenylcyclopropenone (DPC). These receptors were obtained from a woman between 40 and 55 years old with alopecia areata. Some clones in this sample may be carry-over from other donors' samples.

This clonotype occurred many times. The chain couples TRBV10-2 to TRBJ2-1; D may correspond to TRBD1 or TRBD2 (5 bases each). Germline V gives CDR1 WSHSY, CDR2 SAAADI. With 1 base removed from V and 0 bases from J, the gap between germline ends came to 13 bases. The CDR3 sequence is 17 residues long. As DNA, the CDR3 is TGCGCCAGCAGTGAGTATCGGACTGGGGGCTCCTACAATGAGCAGTTCTTC. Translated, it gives CASSEYRTGGSYNEQFF.

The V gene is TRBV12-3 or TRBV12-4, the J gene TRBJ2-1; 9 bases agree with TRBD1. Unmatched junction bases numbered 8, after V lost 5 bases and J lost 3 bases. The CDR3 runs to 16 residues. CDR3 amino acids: CASSLGQGTFYNEQFF. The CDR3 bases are TGTGCCAGCAGTCTAGGACAGGGGACCTTCTACAATGAGCAGTTCTTC.

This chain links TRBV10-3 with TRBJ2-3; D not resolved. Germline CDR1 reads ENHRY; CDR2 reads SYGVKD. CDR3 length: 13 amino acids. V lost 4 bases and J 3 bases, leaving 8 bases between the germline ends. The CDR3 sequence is CAISGGTTDTQYF. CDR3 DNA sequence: TGTGCCATCAGTGGTGGAACAACAGATACGCAGTATTTT.

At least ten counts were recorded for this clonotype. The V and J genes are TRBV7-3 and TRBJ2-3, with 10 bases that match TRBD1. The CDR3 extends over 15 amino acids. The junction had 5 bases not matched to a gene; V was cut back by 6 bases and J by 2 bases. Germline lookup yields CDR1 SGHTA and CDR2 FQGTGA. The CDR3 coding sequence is TGTGCCAGCAGTCCCGGGACAGGGGCCACAGATACGCAGTATTTT. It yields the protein CASSPGTGATDTQYF.

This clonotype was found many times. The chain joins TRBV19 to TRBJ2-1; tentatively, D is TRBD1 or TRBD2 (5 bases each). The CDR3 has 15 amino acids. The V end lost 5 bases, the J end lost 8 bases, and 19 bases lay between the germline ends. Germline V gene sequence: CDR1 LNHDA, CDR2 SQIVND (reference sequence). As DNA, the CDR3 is TGTGCCAGTAGTCATCCGGGACCACGAAGATATGAGCAGTTCTTC. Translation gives CASSHPGPRRYEQFF.

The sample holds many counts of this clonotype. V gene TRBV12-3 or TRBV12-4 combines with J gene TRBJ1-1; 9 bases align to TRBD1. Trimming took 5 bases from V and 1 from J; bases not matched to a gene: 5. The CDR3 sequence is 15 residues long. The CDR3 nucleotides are TGTGCCAGCAGTATCACAGGGGGCAAGAACACTGAAGCTTTCTTT. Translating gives CASSITGGKNTEAFF.

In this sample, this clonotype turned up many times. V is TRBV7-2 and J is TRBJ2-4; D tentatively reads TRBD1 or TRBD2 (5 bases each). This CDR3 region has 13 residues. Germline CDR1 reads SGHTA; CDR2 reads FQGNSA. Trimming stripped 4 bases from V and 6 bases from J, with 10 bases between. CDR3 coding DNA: TGTGCCAGCAGCTCCGGGGCAGGAAACATTCAGTACTTC. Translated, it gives CASSSGAGNIQYF.

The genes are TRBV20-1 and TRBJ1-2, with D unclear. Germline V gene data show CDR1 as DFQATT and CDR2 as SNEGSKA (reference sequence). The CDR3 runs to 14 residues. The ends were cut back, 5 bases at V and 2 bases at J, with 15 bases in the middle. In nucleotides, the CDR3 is TGCAGTGCTCCAGAGGGCCAGATCAACTATGGCTACACCTTC. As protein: CSAPEGQINYGYTF.

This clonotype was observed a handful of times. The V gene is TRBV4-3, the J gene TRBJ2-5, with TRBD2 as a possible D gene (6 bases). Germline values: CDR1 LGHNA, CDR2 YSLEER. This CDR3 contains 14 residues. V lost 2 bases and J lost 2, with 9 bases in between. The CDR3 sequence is CASSQTGLQETQYF. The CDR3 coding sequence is TGCGCCAGCAGCCAAACGGGACTTCAAGAGACCCAGTACTTC.

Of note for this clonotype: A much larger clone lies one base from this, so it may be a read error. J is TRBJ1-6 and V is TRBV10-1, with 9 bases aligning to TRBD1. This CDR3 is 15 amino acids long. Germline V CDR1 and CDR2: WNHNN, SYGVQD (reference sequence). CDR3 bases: TGCGCCAGCAGTGACGGGACAGGGATTAATCCACCCCTCCACTTT. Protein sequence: CASSDGTGINPPLHF.

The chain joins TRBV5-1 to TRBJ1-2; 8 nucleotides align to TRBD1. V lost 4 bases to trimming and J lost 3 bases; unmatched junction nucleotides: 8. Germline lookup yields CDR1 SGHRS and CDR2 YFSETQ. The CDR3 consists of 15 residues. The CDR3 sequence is CASSPPPDRDYGYTF. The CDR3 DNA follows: TGCGCCAGCAGCCCCCCACCGGACAGGGACTATGGCTACACCTTC.

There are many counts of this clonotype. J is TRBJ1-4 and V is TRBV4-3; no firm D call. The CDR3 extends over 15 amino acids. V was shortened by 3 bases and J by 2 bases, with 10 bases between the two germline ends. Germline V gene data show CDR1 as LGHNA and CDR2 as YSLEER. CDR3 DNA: TGCGCCAGCAGCCAGACGATAATTACTAATGAAAAACTGTTTTTT. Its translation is CASSQTIITNEKLFF.

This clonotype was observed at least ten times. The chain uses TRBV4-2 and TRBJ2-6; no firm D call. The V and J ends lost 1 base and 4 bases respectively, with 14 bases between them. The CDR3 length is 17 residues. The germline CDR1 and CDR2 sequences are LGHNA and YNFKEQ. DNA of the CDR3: TGTGCCAGCAGCCAAGTCGAAGAGGTGTACGGGGCCAACGTCCTGACTTTC. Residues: CASSQVEEVYGANVLTF.

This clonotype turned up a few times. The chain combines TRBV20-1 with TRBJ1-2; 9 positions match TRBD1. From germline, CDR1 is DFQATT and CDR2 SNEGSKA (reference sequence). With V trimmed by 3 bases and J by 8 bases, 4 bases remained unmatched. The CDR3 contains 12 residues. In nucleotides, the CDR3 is TGCAGTGCTAGTACAGGGGGCCAGGGCTACACCTTC. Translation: CSASTGGQGYTF.

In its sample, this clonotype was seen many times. Here the CDR3 reads CASSSDAEAFF. The CDR3 nucleotides are TGTGCCAGCAGTTCGGACGCTGAAGCTTTCTTT. V is TRBV25-1 and J is TRBJ1-1; D gene ambiguous. V gave up 5 bases and J gave up 6 bases, with 7 bases separating them. CDR1 and CDR2 (germline): MGHDK, SYGVNS. The CDR3 is 11 residues long.

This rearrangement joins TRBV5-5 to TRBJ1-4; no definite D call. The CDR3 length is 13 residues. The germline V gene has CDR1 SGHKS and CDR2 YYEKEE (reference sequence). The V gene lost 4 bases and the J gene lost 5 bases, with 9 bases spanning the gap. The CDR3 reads CASSVGLNEKLFF. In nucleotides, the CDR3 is TGTGCCAGCAGCGTGGGATTAAATGAAAAACTGTTTTTT.

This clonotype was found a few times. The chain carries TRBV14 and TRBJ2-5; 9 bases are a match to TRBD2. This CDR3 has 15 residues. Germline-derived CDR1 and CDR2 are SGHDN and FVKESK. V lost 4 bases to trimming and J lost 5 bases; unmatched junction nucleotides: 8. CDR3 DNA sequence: TGTGCCAGCAGCCTTGGCGGGAGGGCCGCGGAGACCCAGTACTTC. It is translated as CASSLGGRAAETQYF.